The 11 T cell receptor beta chains below all came from one sample that was sequenced in a study of blood T cells in healthy people across ages (dated by TCRdb to 2014 to 2015). The library was obtained by 5' RACE. Reads for this sample came from an Illumina HiSeq 2500. A second roughly 7 to 11 cycle PCR used a sample-barcoded 5' primer and a J-beta primer mix. TCRdb trimmed the raw reads at Q25, called clones with MiXCR and kept productive beta chains. Duplicate CDR3 protein sequences are folded into a single record with the most common DNA and genes. For this sample the table gives roughly 1.6 million distinct CDR3 sequences, of which around 36% were detected only once. Around 11% of the sample comes from the top ten. Sequencing was carried out using blood. These receptors were collected from a woman younger than 45 in good health.

The V gene is TRBV2, the J gene TRBJ2-3; D is unclear. V was pared by 6 bases and J by 4 bases, with 11 bases between. CDR1 SNHLY and CDR2 FYNNEI come from the germline V gene. This CDR3 spans 13 amino acids. The CDR3: CASSRRSADTQYF. As DNA, the CDR3 is TGTGCCAGCAGCCGCAGAAGTGCAGATACGCAGTATTTT.

This sequence joins TRBV5-1 and TRBJ2-1, with 8 bases fitting TRBD1. This CDR3 has 15 amino acids. The V segment lost 0 bases and the J segment 6 bases; nucleotides outside the gene matches: 5. Germline V gene data show CDR1 as SGHRS and CDR2 as YFSETQ. CDR3 residues: CASSLGITGGNEQFF. As DNA, the CDR3 is TGCGCCAGCAGCTTGGGGATTACAGGGGGCAATGAGCAGTTCTTC.

This rearrangement joins TRBV11-2 to TRBJ2-3; D is uncertain. The germline CDR1 and CDR2 sequences are SGHAT and FQNNGV. Deletions cut 5 bases from V and 2 bases from J, with 17 bases between. This CDR3 region has 16 residues. The CDR3 loop is CASSRAASPSTDTQYF. CDR3 coding DNA: TGTGCCAGCAGCCGTGCAGCTTCCCCTTCCACAGATACGCAGTATTTT.

The sample holds many counts of this clonotype. The chain links TRBV27 to TRBJ2-7, with 8 bases that match TRBD1. The CDR3 sequence is 15 residues long. Trimming cost V 4 bases and J 3 bases; bases outside gene matches: 8. Germline CDR1 and CDR2: MNHEY and SMNVEV (reference sequence). CDR3 nucleotide sequence: TGTGCCAGCAGTTCCTTCGGGACAGGCCGCTACGAGCAGTACTTC. Amino acids: CASSSFGTGRYEQYF.

Points on this clonotype: A much larger clone lies one base from this, so it may be a read error. This rearrangement joins TRBV4-1 to TRBJ2-7; tentatively, D is TRBD1 (5 bases). The CDR3 sequence is 13 residues long. Germline V CDR1 and CDR2: MGHRA, YSYEKL. The CDR3 region is CAGSQDRAYEQYF. The CDR3 nucleotides read TGCGCCGGCAGCCAAGACAGAGCCTACGAGCAGTACTTC.

The table lists this clonotype with a few counts. The chain combines TRBV27 with TRBJ2-7; 13 bases fit TRBD2. In germline, CDR1 is MNHEY, CDR2 SMNVEV (reference sequence). The CDR3 sequence is 15 residues long. Germline trimming cut 4 bases from V and 6 bases from J; bases unmatched to any gene: 6. The CDR3 nucleotides read TGTGCCAGCAGTTCCTCCGGGACTAGCGGGGCCGAGCAGTACTTC. It encodes CASSSSGTSGAEQYF.

In this sample, this clonotype turned up a few times. CDR3 region: CASSPETGFGYTF. CDR3 DNA sequence: TGCGCCAGCAGCCCCGAGACAGGGTTTGGCTACACCTTC. V and J are TRBV5-1 and TRBJ1-2, with 7 bases lining up with TRBD1. With 4 bases clipped from V and 7 bases from J, the junction kept 7 bases outside the gene matches. Germline assignment: CDR1 SGHRS and CDR2 YFSETQ. CDR3 size: 13 residues.

The chain is built from TRBV5-1 and TRBJ1-2, with TRBD1 matching over 9 bases. The CDR3 totals 15 residues. V lost 3 bases and J lost 2; bases outside the gene matches: 5. Per germline, CDR1 SGHRS and CDR2 YFSETQ. The CDR3 DNA follows: TGCGCCAGCAGCTGGGGACAGGGATCAAACTATGGCTACACCTTC. This codes for CASSWGQGSNYGYTF. Based on the CDR3 plus reference TRBV5-1 and TRBJ1-2, the full variable domain is KAGVTQTPRYLIKTRGQQVTLSCSPISGHRSVSWYQQTPGQGLQFLFEYFSETQRNKGNFPGRFSGRQFSNSRSEMNVSTLELGDSALYLCASSWGQGSNYGYTFGSGTRLTVV.

The V call is TRBV27, the J call TRBJ1-2; 7 positions match TRBD1. After removal of 4 bases from V and 8 bases from J, the junction contained 10 bases not matched to a gene. This CDR3 comprises 14 residues. Germline CDR1 MNHEY, CDR2 SMNVEV (reference sequence). CDR3 region: CASSSVRQGGGYTF. In nucleotides, the CDR3 is TGTGCCAGCAGTTCCGTTCGACAGGGAGGAGGCTACACCTTC.

This chain joins TRBV5-1 and TRBJ2-7, with unresolved D. The germline V gene encodes CDR1 SGHRS and CDR2 YFSETQ. The CDR3 has 13 amino acids. Trimming pared 0 bases from V and 2 bases from J, leaving 6 bases between. The CDR3 loop is CASSLEAPYEQYF. In nucleotides, the CDR3 is TGCGCCAGCAGCTTGGAGGCGCCCTACGAGCAGTACTTC.

This clonotype was picked up a small number of times. The chain carries TRBV25-1 and TRBJ1-2; D gene uncertain. The V end was cut by 0 bases, the J end by 5 bases, with 13 bases between. Germline CDR1 is MGHDK and CDR2 is SYGVNS. The CDR3 contains 15 residues. CDR3 sequence: CASSEYKGGRYGYTF. For the CDR3, the DNA is TGTGCCAGCAGTGAATATAAGGGAGGGAGATATGGCTACACCTTC.